This TCR beta chain stems from a study of control samples from healthy donors and cancer patients. The data were produced by immunoSEQ multiplex PCR, yet TCRdb's version contains in-frame clones alone and is incomplete. In the table there are about 160,000 clones, 85% to 95% of which are singletons. The CDR3 extends over 16 amino acids. J lost 6 bases, V lost 1 base, and 4 bases had no gene match. Germline-derived CDR1 and CDR2 are LNHDA and SQIVND (reference sequence). This chain connects TRBV19 to TRBJ2-1; 12 nucleotides match TRBD2. The sample taken for sequencing was blood. The clonotype originates from a woman in her forties in good health. The CDR3 here is CASSIASGRARNEQFF. CDR3 nucleotide sequence: TGTGCCAGTAGTATAGCTAGCGGGAGGGCCCGCAATGAGCAGTTCTTC.